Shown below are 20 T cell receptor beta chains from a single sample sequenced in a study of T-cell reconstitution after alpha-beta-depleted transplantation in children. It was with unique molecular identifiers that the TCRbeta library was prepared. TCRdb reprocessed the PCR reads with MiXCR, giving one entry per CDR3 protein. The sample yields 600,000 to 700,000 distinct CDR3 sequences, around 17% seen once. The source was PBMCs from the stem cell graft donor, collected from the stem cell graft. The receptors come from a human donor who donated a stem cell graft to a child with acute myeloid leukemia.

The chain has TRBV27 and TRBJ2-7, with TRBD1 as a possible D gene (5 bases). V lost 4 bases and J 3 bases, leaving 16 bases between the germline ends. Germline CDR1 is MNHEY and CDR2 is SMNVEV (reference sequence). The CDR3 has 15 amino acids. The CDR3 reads CASSYAPGLGYEQYF. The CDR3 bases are TGTGCCAGCAGTTACGCCCCAGGGTTGGGCTACGAGCAGTACTTC.

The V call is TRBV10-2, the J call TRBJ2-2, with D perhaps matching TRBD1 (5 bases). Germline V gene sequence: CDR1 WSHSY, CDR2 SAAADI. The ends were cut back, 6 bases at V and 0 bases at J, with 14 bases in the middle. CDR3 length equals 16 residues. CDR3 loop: CASRGFDSANTGELFF. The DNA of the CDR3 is TGCGCCAGCAGGGGTTTCGACAGCGCGAACACCGGGGAGCTGTTTTTT.

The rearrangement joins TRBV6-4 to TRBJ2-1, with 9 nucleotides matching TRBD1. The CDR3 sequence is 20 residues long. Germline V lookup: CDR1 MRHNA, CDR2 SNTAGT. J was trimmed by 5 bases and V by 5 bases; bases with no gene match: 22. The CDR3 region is CASSRQGERWGVLLDNEQFF. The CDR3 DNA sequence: TGTGCCAGCAGTAGACAGGGGGAACGTTGGGGGGTGTTGTTGGACAATGAGCAGTTCTTC.

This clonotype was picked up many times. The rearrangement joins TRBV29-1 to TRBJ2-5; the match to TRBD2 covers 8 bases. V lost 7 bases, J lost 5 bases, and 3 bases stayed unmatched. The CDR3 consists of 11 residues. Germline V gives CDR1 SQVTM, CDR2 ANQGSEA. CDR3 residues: CSGGTSETQYF. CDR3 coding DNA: TGCAGCGGGGGGACTAGTGAGACCCAGTACTTC. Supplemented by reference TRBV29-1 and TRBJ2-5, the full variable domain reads SAVISQKPSRDICQRGTSLTIQCQVDSQVTMMFWYRQQPGQSLTLIATANQGSEATYESGFVIDKFPISRPNLTFSTLTVSNMSPEDSSIYLCSGGTSETQYFGPGTRLLVL.

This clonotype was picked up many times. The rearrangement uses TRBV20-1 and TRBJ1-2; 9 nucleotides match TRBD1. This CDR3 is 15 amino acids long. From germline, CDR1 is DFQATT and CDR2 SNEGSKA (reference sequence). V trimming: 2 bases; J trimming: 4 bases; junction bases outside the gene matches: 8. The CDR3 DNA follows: TGCAGTGCTAGAACCGGGACAGGGCCCTTCTATGGCTACACCTTC. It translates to CSARTGTGPFYGYTF.

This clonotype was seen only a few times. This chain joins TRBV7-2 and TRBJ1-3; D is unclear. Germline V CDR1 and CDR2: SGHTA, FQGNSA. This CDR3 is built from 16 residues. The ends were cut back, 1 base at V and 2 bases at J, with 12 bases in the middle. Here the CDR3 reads CASSLGPVSAGNTIYF. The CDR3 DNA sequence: TGTGCCAGCAGCTTAGGACCGGTATCGGCTGGAAACACCATATATTTT.

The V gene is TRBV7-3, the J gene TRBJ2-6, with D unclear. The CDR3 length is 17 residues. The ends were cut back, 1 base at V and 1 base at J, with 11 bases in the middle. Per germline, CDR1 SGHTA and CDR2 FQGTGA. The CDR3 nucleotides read TGTGCCAGCAGCTTAAGTCCCGTCGGGTCTGGGGCCAACGTCCTGACTTTC. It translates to CASSLSPVGSGANVLTF.

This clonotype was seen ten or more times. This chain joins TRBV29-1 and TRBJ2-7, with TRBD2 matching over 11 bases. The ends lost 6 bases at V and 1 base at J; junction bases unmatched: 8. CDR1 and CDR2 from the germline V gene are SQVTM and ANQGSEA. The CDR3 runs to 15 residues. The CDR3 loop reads CSVTRLAGKSYEQYV. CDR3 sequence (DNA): TGCAGCGTCACGCGACTAGCGGGGAAATCCTACGAGCAGTACGTC.

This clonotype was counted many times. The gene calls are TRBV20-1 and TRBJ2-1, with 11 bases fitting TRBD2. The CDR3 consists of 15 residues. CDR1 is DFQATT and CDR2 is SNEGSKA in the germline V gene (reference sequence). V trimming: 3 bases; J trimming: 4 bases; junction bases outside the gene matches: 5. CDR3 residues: CSARVTSGVYNEQFF. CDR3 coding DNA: TGCAGTGCTAGGGTGACTAGCGGGGTATACAATGAGCAGTTCTTC.

CDR3 in amino acids: CASGQGSWGTEAFF. DNA for the CDR3: TGTGCCAGCGGGCAGGGAAGTTGGGGCACTGAAGCTTTCTTT. The chain is built from TRBV7-9 and TRBJ1-1; TRBD1 might be the D (5 bases). Trimming stripped 8 bases from V and 4 bases from J, with 17 bases between. CDR1 is SEHNR, CDR2 FQNEAQ, per germline (reference sequence). The CDR3 has 14 residues.

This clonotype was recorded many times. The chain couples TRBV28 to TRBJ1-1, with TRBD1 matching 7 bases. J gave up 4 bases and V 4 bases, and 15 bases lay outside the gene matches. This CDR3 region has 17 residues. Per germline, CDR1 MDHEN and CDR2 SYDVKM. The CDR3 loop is CASSSSSLTGTRTEAFF. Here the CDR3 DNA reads TGTGCCAGCAGTTCGTCGTCATTGACAGGGACGCGCACTGAAGCTTTCTTT.

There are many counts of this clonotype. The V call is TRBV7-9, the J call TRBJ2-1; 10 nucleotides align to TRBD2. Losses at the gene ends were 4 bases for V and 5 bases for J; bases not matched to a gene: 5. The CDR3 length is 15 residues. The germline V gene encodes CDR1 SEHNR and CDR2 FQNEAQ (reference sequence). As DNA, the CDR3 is TGTGCCAGCAGCTCTCGGACTAGCGGAAACAATGAGCAGTTCTTC. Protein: CASSSRTSGNNEQFF.

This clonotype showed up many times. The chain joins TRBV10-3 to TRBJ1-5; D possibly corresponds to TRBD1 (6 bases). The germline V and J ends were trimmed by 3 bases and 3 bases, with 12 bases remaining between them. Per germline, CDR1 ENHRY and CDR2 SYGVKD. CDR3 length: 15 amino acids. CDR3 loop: CAISEIGGHNQPQHF. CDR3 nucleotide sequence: TGTGCCATCAGTGAAATCGGGGGCCACAATCAGCCCCAGCATTTT.

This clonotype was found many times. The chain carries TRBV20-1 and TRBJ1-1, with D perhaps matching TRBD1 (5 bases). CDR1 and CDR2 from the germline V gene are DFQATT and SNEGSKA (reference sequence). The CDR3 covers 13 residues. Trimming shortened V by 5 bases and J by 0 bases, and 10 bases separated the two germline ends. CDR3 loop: CSAQGVLNTEAFF. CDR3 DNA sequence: TGCAGTGCTCAGGGAGTCTTGAACACTGAAGCTTTCTTT.

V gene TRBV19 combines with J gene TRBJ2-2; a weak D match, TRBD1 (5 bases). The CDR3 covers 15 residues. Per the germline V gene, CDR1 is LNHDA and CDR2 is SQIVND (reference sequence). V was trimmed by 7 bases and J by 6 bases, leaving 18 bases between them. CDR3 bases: TGTGCCAGTACACCCGGCCTACAGGCGGCCGGGGAGCTGTTTTTT. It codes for CASTPGLQAAGELFF.

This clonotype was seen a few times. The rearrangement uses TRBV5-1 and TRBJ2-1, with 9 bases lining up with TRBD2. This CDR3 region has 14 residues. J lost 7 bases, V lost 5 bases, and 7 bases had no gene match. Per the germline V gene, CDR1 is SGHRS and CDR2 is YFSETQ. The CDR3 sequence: CASSAGGPFNEQFF. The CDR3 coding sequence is TGCGCCAGCAGTGCGGGGGGGCCCTTTAATGAGCAGTTCTTC.

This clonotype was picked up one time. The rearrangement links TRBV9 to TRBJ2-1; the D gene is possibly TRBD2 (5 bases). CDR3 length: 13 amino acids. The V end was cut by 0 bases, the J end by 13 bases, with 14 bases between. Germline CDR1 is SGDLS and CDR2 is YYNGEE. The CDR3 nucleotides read TGTGCCAGCAGCGTAGCTGGGAGCCCTGACCAGTTCTTC. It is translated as CASSVAGSPDQFF. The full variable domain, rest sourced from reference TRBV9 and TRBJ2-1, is DSGVTQTPKHLITATGQRVTLRCSPRSGDLSVYWYQQSLDQGLQFLIQYYNGEERAKGNILERFSAQQFPDLHSELNLSSLELGDSALYFCASSVAGSPDQFFGPGTRLTVL.

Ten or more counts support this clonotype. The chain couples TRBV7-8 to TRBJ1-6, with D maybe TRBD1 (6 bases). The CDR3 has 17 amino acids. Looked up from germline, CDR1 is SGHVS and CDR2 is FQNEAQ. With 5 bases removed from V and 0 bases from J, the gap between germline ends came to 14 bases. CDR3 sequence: CASSDNRALSYNSPLHF. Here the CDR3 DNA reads TGTGCCAGCAGCGATAACAGGGCCCTCTCCTATAATTCACCCCTCCACTTT.

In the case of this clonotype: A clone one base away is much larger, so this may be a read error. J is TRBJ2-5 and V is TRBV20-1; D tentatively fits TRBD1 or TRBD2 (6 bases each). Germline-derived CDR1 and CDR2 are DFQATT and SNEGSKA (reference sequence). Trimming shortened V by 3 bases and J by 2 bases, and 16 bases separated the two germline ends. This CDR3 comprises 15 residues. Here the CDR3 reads CSARGSGAAQETQYF. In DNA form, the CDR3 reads TGCAGTGCTAGGGGATCGGGGGCGGCACAAGAGACCCAGTACTTC.

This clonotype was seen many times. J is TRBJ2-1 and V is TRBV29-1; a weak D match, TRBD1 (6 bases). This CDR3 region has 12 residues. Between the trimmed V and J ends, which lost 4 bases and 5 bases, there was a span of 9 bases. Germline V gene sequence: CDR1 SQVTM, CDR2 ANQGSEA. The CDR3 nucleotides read TGCAGCGTTGGGACAGAGGACAATGAGCAGTTCTTC. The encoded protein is CSVGTEDNEQFF.